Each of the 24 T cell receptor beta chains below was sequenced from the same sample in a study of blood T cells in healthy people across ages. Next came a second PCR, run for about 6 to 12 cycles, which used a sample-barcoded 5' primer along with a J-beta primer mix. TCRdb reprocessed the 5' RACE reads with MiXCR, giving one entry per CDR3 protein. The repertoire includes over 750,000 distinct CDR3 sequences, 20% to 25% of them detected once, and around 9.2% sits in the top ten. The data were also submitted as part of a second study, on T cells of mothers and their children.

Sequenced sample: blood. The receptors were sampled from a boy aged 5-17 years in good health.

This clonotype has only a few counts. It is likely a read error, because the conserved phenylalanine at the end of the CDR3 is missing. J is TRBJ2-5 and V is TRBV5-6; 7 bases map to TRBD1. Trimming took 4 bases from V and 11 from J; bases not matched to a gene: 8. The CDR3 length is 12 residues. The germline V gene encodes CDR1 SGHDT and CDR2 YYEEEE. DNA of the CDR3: TGTGCCAGCAGCCCGGGACAGTTAGAGCAGTACCTC. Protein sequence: CASSPGQLEQYL.

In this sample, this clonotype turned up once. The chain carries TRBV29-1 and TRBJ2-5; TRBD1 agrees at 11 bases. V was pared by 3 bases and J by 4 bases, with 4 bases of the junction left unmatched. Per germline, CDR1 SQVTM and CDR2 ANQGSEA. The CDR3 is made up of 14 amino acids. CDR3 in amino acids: CSVDPGQGGETQYF. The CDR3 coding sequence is TGCAGCGTTGACCCGGGACAGGGGGGAGAGACCCAGTACTTC.

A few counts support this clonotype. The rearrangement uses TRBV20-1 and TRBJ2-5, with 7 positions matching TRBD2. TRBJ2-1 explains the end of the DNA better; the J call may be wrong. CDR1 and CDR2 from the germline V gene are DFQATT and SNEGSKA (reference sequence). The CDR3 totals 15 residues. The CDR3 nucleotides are TGCAGTGCTGGGGAGCGGGATAAGAGAGACAATGAGCAGTTCTTC. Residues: CSAGERDKRDNEQFF.

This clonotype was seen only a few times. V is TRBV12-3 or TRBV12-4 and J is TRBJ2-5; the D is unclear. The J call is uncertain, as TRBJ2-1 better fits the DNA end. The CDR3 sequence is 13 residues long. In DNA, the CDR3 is TGTGCCAGCAGCCTCCTTGAGCTCGGTGAGCAGTTCTTC. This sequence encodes CASSLLELGEQFF.

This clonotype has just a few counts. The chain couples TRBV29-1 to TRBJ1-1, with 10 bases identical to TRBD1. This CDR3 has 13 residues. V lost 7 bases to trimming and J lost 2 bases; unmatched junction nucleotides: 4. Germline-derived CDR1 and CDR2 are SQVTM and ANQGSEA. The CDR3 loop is CSATTGGNTEAFF. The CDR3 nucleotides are TGCAGCGCCACGACAGGGGGCAACACTGAAGCTTTCTTT.

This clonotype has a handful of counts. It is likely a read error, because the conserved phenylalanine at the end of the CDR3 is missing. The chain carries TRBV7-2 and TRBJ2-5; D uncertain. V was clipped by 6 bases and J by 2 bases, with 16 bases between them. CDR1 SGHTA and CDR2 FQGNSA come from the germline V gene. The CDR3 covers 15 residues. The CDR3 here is CASSLSQRWQETQYL. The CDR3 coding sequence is TGTGCCAGCAGTCTTTCCCAGCGATGGCAAGAGACCCAGTACCTC.

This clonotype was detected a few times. The CDR3 coding sequence is TGCGCCAGCAGCCTCTCTTTAGGTAGCGGGGAGTACGAGCAGTACTTC. This encodes CASSLSLGSGEYEQYF. The chain recombines TRBV4-3 with TRBJ2-7; TRBD2 aligns across 8 bases. Germline V CDR1 and CDR2: LGHNA, YSLEER. Trimming cost V 4 bases and J 4 bases; bases outside gene matches: 12. The CDR3 sequence is 16 residues long.

DNA of the CDR3: TGTGCCAGCAGCCAAACTCCGGGACTAGTAAGCACAGATACGCAGTATTTT. As protein: CASSQTPGLVSTDTQYF. The V gene is TRBV4-2, the J gene TRBJ2-3; TRBD2 agrees at 8 bases. This CDR3 has 17 amino acids. Germline V lookup: CDR1 LGHNA, CDR2 YNFKEQ. J lost 0 bases, V lost 2 bases, and 7 bases had no gene match.

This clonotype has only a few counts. The CDR3 region is CSAKGGNTEAFF. The DNA of the CDR3 is TGCAGTGCCAAAGGCGGAAACACTGAAGCTTTCTTT. The rearrangement joins TRBV20-1 to TRBJ1-1; D remains unclear. CDR3 length: 12 amino acids. Germline CDR1 is DFQATT and CDR2 is SNEGSKA (reference sequence). V was pared by 6 bases and J by 2 bases, with 10 bases between.

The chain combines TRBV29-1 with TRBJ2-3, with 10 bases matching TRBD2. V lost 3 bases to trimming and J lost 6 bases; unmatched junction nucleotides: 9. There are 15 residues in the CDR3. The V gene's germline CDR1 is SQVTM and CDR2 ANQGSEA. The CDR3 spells CSVDRSGRVSDTQYF. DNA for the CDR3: TGCAGCGTTGATCGCAGCGGGAGGGTGTCGGATACGCAGTATTTT.

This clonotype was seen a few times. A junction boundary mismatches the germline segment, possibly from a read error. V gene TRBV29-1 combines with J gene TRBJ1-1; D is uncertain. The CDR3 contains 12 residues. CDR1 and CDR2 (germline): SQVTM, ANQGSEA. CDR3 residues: CGVERWNTEAFF. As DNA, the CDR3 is TGCGGCGTTGAACGATGGAACACTGAAGCTTTCTTT. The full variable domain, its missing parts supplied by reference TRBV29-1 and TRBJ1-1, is SAVISQKPSRDICQRGTSLTIQCQVDSQVTMMFWYRQQPGQSLTLIATANQGSEATYESGFVIDKFPISRPNLTFSTLTVSNMSPEDSSIYLCGVERWNTEAFFGQGTRLTVV.

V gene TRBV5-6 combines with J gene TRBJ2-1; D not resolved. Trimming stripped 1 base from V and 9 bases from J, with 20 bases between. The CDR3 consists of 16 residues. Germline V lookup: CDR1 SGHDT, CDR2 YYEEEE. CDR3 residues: CASSLTGSPPGSEQFF. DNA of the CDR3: TGTGCCAGCAGCTTGACTGGCAGCCCTCCGGGCAGTGAGCAGTTCTTC.

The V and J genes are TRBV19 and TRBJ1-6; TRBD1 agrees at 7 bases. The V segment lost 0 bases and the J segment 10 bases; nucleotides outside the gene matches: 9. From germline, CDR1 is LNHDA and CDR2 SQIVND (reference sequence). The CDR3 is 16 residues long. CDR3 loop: CASSIEGDREQSPLHF. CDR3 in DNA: TGTGCCAGTAGTATAGAAGGCGACAGGGAACAGTCACCCCTCCACTTT.

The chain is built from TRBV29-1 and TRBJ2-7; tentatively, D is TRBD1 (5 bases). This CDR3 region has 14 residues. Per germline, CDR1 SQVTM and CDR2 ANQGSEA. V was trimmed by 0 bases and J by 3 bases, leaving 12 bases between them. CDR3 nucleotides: TGCAGCGTTGAAGACCCTACCCAGGGCTACGAGCAGTACTTC. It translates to CSVEDPTQGYEQYF.

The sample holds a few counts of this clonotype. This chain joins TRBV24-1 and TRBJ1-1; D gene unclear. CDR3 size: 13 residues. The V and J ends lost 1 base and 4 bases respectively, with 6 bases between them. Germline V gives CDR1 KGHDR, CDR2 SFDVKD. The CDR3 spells CATSDFPGTEAFF. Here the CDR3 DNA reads TGTGCCACCAGTGATTTTCCGGGCACTGAAGCTTTCTTT.

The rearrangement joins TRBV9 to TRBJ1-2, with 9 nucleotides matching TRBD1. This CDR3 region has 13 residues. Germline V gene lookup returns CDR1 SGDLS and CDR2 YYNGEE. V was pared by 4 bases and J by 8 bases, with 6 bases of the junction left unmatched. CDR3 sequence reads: CASSSRQGEGYTF. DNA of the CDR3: TGTGCCAGCAGCTCCCGACAGGGGGAAGGCTACACCTTC. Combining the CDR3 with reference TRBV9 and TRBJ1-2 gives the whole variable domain DSGVTQTPKHLITATGQRVTLRCSPRSGDLSVYWYQQSLDQGLQFLIQYYNGEERAKGNILERFSAQQFPDLHSELNLSSLELGDSALYFCASSSRQGEGYTFGSGTRLTVV.

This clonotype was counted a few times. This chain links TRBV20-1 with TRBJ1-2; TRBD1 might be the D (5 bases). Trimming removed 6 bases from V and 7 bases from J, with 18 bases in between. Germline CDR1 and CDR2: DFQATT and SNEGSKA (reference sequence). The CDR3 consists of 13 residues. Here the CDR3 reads CSAPVQGASGYTF. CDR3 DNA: TGCAGTGCCCCTGTCCAAGGGGCTAGTGGCTACACCTTC.

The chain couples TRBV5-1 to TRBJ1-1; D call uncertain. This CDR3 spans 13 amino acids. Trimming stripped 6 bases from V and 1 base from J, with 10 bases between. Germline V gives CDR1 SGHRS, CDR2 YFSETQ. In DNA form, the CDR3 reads TGCGCCAGCAATCTGGGCGGGAACACTGAAGCTTTCTTT. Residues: CASNLGGNTEAFF.

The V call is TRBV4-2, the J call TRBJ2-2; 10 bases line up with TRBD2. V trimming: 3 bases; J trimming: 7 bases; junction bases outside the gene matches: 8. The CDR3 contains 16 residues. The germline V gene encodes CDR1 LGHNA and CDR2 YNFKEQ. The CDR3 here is CASSQSSGGASGELFF. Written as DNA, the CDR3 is TGTGCCAGCAGCCAGTCCAGCGGGGGGGCCAGCGGGGAGCTGTTTTTT.

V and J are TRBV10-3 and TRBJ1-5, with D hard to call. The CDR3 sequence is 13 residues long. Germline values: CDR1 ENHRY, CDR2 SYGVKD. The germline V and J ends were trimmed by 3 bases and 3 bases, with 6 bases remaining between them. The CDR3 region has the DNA TGTGCCATCAGTGATTCCTCCAATCAGCCCCAGCATTTT. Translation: CAISDSSNQPQHF.

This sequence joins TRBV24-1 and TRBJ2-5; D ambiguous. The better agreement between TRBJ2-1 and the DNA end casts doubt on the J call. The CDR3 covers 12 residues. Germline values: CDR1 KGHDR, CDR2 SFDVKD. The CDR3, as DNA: TGTGCCACCAGTGATCATATCGATGAGCAGTTCTTC. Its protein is CATSDHIDEQFF.

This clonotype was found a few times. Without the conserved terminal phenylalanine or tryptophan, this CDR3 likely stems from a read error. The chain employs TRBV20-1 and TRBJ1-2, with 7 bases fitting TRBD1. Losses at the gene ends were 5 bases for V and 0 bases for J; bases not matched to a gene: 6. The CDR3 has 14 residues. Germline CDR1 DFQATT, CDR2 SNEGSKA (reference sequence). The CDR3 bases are TGCAGTGCTGCGCAGGGGGGTGCTAACTATGGCTACACCCTC. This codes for CSAAQGGANYGYTL.

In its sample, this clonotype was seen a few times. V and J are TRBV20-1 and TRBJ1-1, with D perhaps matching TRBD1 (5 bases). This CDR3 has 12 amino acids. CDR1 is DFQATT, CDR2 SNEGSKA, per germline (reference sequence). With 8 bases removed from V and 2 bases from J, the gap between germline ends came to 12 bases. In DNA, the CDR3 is TGCAGTCTTCTTGGGGGAAACACTGAAGCTTTCTTT. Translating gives CSLLGGNTEAFF.

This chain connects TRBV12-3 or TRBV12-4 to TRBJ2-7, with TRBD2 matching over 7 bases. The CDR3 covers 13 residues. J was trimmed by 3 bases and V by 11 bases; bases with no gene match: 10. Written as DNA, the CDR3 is TGTGCCTCCGGGGAGGGGAGCCTCTACGAGCAGTACTTC. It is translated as CASGEGSLYEQYF.